This TCR beta chain appears in the sequencing data of a study of cytomegalovirus exposure and HLA in healthy donors. V lost 0 bases and J lost 5, with 11 bases in between. This CDR3 is 14 amino acids long. CDR1 is SGHDT, CDR2 YYEEEE, per germline. Repertoires were generated with immunoSEQ multiplex PCR, while TCRdb's copy carries only in-frame clones and drops some. The sample consists of some 60,000 clones, about 94% of them appearing once. This TCR was sampled from a man younger than 35 in good health and CMV-seropositive. The chain employs TRBV5-6 and TRBJ1-2; D possibly corresponds to TRBD1 (6 bases). Sequences were obtained from PBMCs. The DNA for the CDR3 is TGTGCCAGCAGCTTGGTAGCAGGGGAATATGGCTACACCTTC. Translating gives CASSLVAGEYGYTF.